This T cell receptor (beta chain) is from a study of cytomegalovirus exposure and HLA in healthy donors. This CDR3 contains 12 residues. Germline values: CDR1 SQVTM, CDR2 ANQGSEA. J gave up 11 bases and V 4 bases, and 8 bases lay outside the gene matches. General study findings and limits: What was likely a sequencing artifact was a cluster of highly shared sequence variants. Later analysis associated a missense DCLRE1C variant with TCR beta V- and J-gene trimming. Within a later analysis, the majority of CMV-associated TCR beta chains appeared HLA-restricted.

Concerning this clone itself: Its antigen is as yet unknown.

PCR used 60 Vbeta primers and 13 Jbeta primers. Sequencing used immunoSEQ multiplex PCR; TCRdb keeps in-frame clones, though not all of them. The data hold 150,000 to 180,000 clones, with about 70% observed a single time. The clonotype was recovered from a man younger than 30 in good health and CMV-seronegative. Source material: PBMCs. V and J are TRBV29-1 and TRBJ1-1, with 9 bases lining up with TRBD1. CDR3 sequence: CSVVEQGAEAFF. The CDR3 coding sequence is TGCAGCGTTGTTGAACAGGGGGCCGAGGCTTTCTTT.